These 22 T cell receptor beta chains share one sample of origin, sequenced in a study of T cell responses to AZD1222 COVID-19 vaccine. Assay used: immunoSEQ multiplex PCR; TCRdb lists only in-frame clones, some missing. Counted here are tens of thousands of clones, about nine tenths occurring once; the ten biggest clones make up 6.9%. This sample comprised peripheral blood, obtained 28 days after the second AZD1222 dose. These receptors came from an adult who received the AZD1222 COVID-19 vaccine.

The rearrangement uses TRBV13 and TRBJ2-7; 10 bases line up with TRBD2. This CDR3 is 16 amino acids long. Germline CDR1 reads PRHDT; CDR2 reads FYEKMQ (reference sequence). With V trimmed by 5 bases and J by 0 bases, 7 bases remained unmatched. CDR3 sequence (DNA): TGTGCCAGCAGCCGAACAACTAGCGGGGCCTCCTACGAGCAGTACTTC. Translated, it gives CASSRTTSGASYEQYF.

This chain connects TRBV27 to TRBJ1-3; tentative D call: TRBD1 (6 bases). The CDR3 length is 15 residues. V dropped 4 bases and J dropped 4 bases, with 14 bases sitting between them. CDR1 MNHEY and CDR2 SMNVEV come from the germline V gene (reference sequence). CDR3 region: CASSSLTGMGNTIYF. As DNA, the CDR3 is TGTGCCAGCAGTTCCCTAACAGGGATGGGAAACACCATATATTTT.

This chain uses TRBV6-5 with TRBJ2-5; possible D gene TRBD1, 6 bases. Per germline, CDR1 MNHEY and CDR2 SVGAGI. V dropped 5 bases and J dropped 1 base, with 11 bases sitting between them. The CDR3 loop spans 14 amino acids. The CDR3 is CASSPDRFQETQYF. In DNA form, the CDR3 reads TGTGCCAGCAGTCCAGACAGGTTCCAAGAGACCCAGTACTTC.

The chain combines TRBV15 with TRBJ2-6, with D tentatively TRBD1 (5 bases). V gave up 4 bases and J gave up 4 bases, with 14 bases separating them. Looked up from germline, CDR1 is LNHNV and CDR2 is YYDKDF (reference sequence). The CDR3 contains 16 residues. The DNA for the CDR3 is TGTGCCACCAGCATTGAAAGGGGCTCGGGGGCCAACGTCCTGACTTTC. Protein: CATSIERGSGANVLTF.

The V and J genes are TRBV5-3 and TRBJ1-4; the D gene is possibly TRBD1 (5 bases). TRBV5-3 is assigned to the ORF class and has an uncertain function. V lost 0 bases and J 5 bases, leaving 8 bases between the germline ends. CDR3 length equals 14 residues. This CDR3 is CARSLEQENEKLFF. CDR3 DNA: TGTGCCAGAAGCTTGGAACAGGAAAATGAAAAACTGTTTTTT.

This chain's CDR3 is CASSYGKNTEAFF. In DNA form, the CDR3 reads TGTGCCAGCAGTTACGGTAAGAACACTGAAGCTTTCTTT. The chain joins TRBV27 to TRBJ1-1; D call uncertain. CDR1 is MNHEY, CDR2 SMNVEV, per germline (reference sequence). V was cut by 4 bases and J by 1 base, with 7 bases left in between. The CDR3 is made up of 13 amino acids.

The chain couples TRBV18 to TRBJ2-6; no clear D gene. Trimming left V 7 bases short and J 1 base short, with 5 bases between. The CDR3 spans 13 residues. Looked up from germline, CDR1 is KGHSH and CDR2 is LQKENI. CDR3 residues: CASCQSGANVLTF. CDR3 in DNA: TGTGCCAGCTGCCAGTCTGGGGCCAACGTCCTGACTTTC.

The chain has TRBV30 and TRBJ2-7; 11 bases are a match to TRBD2. J was trimmed by 5 bases and V by 3 bases; bases with no gene match: 9. The CDR3 totals 15 residues. CDR1 is GTSNPN, CDR2 SVGIG, per germline (reference sequence). The CDR3 region is CAWSRGRLAGHEQYF. The CDR3 DNA reads as TGTGCCTGGAGCCGGGGGCGACTAGCGGGACACGAGCAGTACTTC. Using reference TRBV30 and TRBJ2-7 for the parts outside the CDR3, the full variable domain is SQTIHQWPATLVQPVGSPLSLECTVEGTSNPNLYWYRQAAGRGLQLLFYSVGIGQISSEVPQNLSASRPQDRQFILSSKKLLLSDSGFYLCAWSRGRLAGHEQYFGPGTRLTVT.

CDR3 region: CASSNQPGGTNYGYTF. CDR3 sequence (DNA): TGTGCCAGTAGTAATCAACCGGGAGGGACTAACTATGGCTACACCTTC. The rearrangement links TRBV19 to TRBJ1-2; no reliable D call. Germline V gene lookup returns CDR1 LNHDA and CDR2 SQIVND (reference sequence). CDR3 length equals 16 residues. V was shortened by 4 bases and J by 0 bases, with 15 bases between the two germline ends.

V and J are TRBV14 and TRBJ2-2, with D tentatively TRBD1 or TRBD2 (6 bases each). The ends were cut back, 5 bases at V and 5 bases at J, with 21 bases in the middle. The germline V gene encodes CDR1 SGHDN and CDR2 FVKESK. This CDR3 has 17 amino acids. CDR3 nucleotides: TGTGCCAGCAGCAGACAACTTTCACGGGGGCCAACCGGGGAGCTGTTTTTT. Residues: CASSRQLSRGPTGELFF.

This sequence joins TRBV7-9 and TRBJ1-1; 8 bases agree with TRBD1. There are 14 residues in the CDR3. V dropped 7 bases and J dropped 4; count of bases not matched to a gene: 8. Germline assignment: CDR1 SEHNR and CDR2 FQNEAQ (reference sequence). Here the CDR3 reads CASNSRGQGTEAFF. Here the CDR3 DNA reads TGTGCCAGCAACTCACGCGGACAGGGCACTGAAGCTTTCTTT.

This chain links TRBV19 with TRBJ2-1; weak D call: TRBD2 (5 bases). The CDR3 runs 15 residues. V was cut by 1 base and J by 6 bases, with 13 bases left in between. Germline V gene data show CDR1 as LNHDA and CDR2 as SQIVND (reference sequence). In DNA, the CDR3 is TGTGCCAGTAGTATAGTTCCCCAGGCGGGCAATGAGCAGTTCTTC. Its protein is CASSIVPQAGNEQFF.

The chain recombines TRBV7-9 with TRBJ1-2; D is unclear. V lost 4 bases and J 8 bases, leaving 23 bases between the germline ends. Per germline, CDR1 SEHNR and CDR2 FQNEAQ (reference sequence). This CDR3 is built from 16 residues. The CDR3 DNA sequence: TGTGCCAGCAGCTCCATTACCACGGGGTTTTTTCAAGGCTACACCTTC. Encoded protein: CASSSITTGFFQGYTF. The full variable domain, completed using reference TRBV7-9 and TRBJ1-2, is DTGVSQNPRHKITKRGQNVTFRCDPISEHNRLYWYRQTLGQGPEFLTYFQNEAQLEKSRLLSDRFSAERPKGSFSTLEIQRTEQGDSAMYLCASSSITTGFFQGYTFGSGTRLTVV.

The chain joins TRBV5-1 to TRBJ1-1, with a tentative D call TRBD1 (5 bases). Looked up from germline, CDR1 is SGHRS and CDR2 is YFSETQ. The CDR3 loop spans 15 amino acids. V was pared by 3 bases and J by 1 base, with 13 bases between. DNA of the CDR3: TGCGCCAGCAGCTGGGACGGCTGGAGGAACACTGAAGCTTTCTTT. This encodes CASSWDGWRNTEAFF.

The rearrangement joins TRBV19 to TRBJ2-3; TRBD2 matches at 15 bases. The CDR3 extends over 20 amino acids. Looked up from germline, CDR1 is LNHDA and CDR2 is SQIVND (reference sequence). V dropped 6 bases and J dropped 0; count of bases not matched to a gene: 13. The CDR3 here is CASSRTVPGLAGGSTDTQYF. Here the CDR3 DNA reads TGTGCCAGTAGCCGGACAGTTCCGGGACTAGCGGGAGGAAGCACAGATACGCAGTATTTT. Based on the CDR3 plus reference TRBV19 and TRBJ2-3, the full variable domain is DGGITQSPKYLFRKEGQNVTLSCEQNLNHDAMYWYRQDPGQGLRLIYYSQIVNDFQKGDIAEGYSVSREKKESFPLTVTSAQKNPTAFYLCASSRTVPGLAGGSTDTQYFGPGTRLTVL.

The chain has TRBV19 and TRBJ1-4, with D possibly matching TRBD1 (5 bases). The germline gives CDR1 LNHDA, CDR2 SQIVND (reference sequence). The V gene lost 7 bases and the J gene lost 7 bases, with 13 bases spanning the gap. This CDR3 is built from 13 residues. This chain's CDR3 is CASTKLRGEKLFF. DNA for the CDR3: TGTGCCAGTACCAAGCTGAGGGGTGAAAAACTGTTTTTT.

The CDR3 DNA follows: TGTGCCAGTTCCTCGAGGAGTAACGAAAAACTGTTTTTT. Translation gives CASSSRSNEKLFF. The chain carries TRBV19 and TRBJ1-4; D call uncertain. The V and J ends lost 8 bases and 8 bases respectively, with 15 bases between them. CDR3 length: 13 amino acids. Germline loops: CDR1 LNHDA, CDR2 SQIVND (reference sequence).

The chain recombines TRBV6-5 with TRBJ1-1; D gene ambiguous. The V end was cut by 3 bases, the J end by 2 bases, with 7 bases between. CDR1 is MNHEY and CDR2 is SVGAGI in the germline V gene. The CDR3 loop spans 13 amino acids. The CDR3 here is CASSYWGNTEAFF. DNA of the CDR3: TGTGCCAGCAGTTATTGGGGTAACACTGAAGCTTTCTTT.

The V gene is TRBV29-1, the J gene TRBJ1-2, with a weak D call TRBD1 (5 bases). This CDR3 is 18 amino acids long. Germline CDR1 and CDR2: SQVTM and ANQGSEA. Trimming removed 4 bases from V and 7 bases from J, with 31 bases in between. The CDR3 is CSVVLRSAGLSPIGGYTF. CDR3 bases: TGCAGCGTTGTCCTAAGATCTGCAGGGTTATCACCTATAGGTGGCTACACCTTC.

This chain links TRBV28 with TRBJ1-6, with D maybe TRBD1 (6 bases). This CDR3 contains 14 residues. Trimming left V 6 bases short and J 6 bases short, with 12 bases between. The V gene's germline CDR1 is MDHEN and CDR2 SYDVKM. CDR3 in amino acids: CASRVQGGNSPLHF. The DNA of the CDR3 is TGTGCCAGCAGGGTACAGGGAGGTAATTCACCCCTCCACTTT.

This clone showed up just a few times. V usage is TRBV19 and J usage is TRBJ2-7; 14 bases line up with TRBD2. J gave up 3 bases and V 6 bases, and 7 bases lay outside the gene matches. The CDR3 has 16 residues. CDR1 is LNHDA and CDR2 is SQIVND in the germline V gene (reference sequence). The CDR3, as DNA: TGTGCCAGTAGCTTCTCCGGGACTAGCGGGAGCTACGAGCAGTACTTC. As protein: CASSFSGTSGSYEQYF.

The chain combines TRBV5-4 with TRBJ2-3, with no clear D. V was pared by 2 bases and J by 0 bases, with 1 base between. From germline, CDR1 is SGHNT and CDR2 YYREEE (reference sequence). This CDR3 region has 12 residues. The CDR3 DNA sequence: TGTGCCAGCAGCTTTAGCACAGATACGCAGTATTTT. Amino acid sequence: CASSFSTDTQYF.